Below are 28 T cell receptor beta chains sequenced from a single sample in a study of OX40 agonist ivuxolimab in advanced cancers. Some clones are missing from TCRdb's copy, which holds only in-frame ones; the method was immunoSEQ multiplex PCR. This table has some 37,000 clones, roughly nine tenths appearing once. The source material was CD4+ or CD8+ T cells sorted from blood, sampled in a trial of the OX40 agonist ivuxolimab. The receptors originated from an adult with an advanced solid tumor such as melanoma, head and neck, liver or kidney cancer.

The chain links TRBV9 to TRBJ2-7, with unresolved D. The CDR3 runs 14 residues. Germline V gene data show CDR1 as SGDLS and CDR2 as YYNGEE. V was cut by 7 bases and J by 2 bases, with 16 bases left in between. CDR3 residues: CASHSYGQTYEQYF. The CDR3, as DNA: TGTGCCAGCCATTCCTACGGGCAAACCTACGAGCAGTACTTC. The full variable domain, in which reference TRBV9 and TRBJ2-7 provide the parts outside the CDR3, is DSGVTQTPKHLITATGQRVTLRCSPRSGDLSVYWYQQSLDQGLQFLIQYYNGEERAKGNILERFSAQQFPDLHSELNLSSLELGDSALYFCASHSYGQTYEQYFGPGTRLTVT.

The V call is TRBV30, the J call TRBJ1-2; the match to TRBD1 covers 10 bases. Trimming removed 4 bases from V and 4 bases from J; junction bases left unmatched: 6. CDR1 is GTSNPN, CDR2 SVGIG, per germline (reference sequence). This CDR3 has 14 amino acids. The CDR3: CAWIVTGGGYGYTF. The DNA of the CDR3 is TGTGCCTGGATTGTGACAGGGGGCGGCTATGGCTACACCTTC.

The chain recombines TRBV7-8 with TRBJ1-5; weak D call: TRBD1 (5 bases). Trimming took 6 bases from V and 0 from J, leaving 9 bases between them. This CDR3 has 14 amino acids. The germline V gene has CDR1 SGHVS and CDR2 FQNEAQ. The CDR3 reads CASRRGVSNQPQHF. CDR3 nucleotides: TGTGCCAGCAGGAGGGGAGTTAGCAATCAGCCCCAGCATTTT. The full variable domain, its missing parts supplied by reference TRBV7-8 and TRBJ1-5, is GAGVSQSPRYKVAKRGQDVALRCDPISGHVSLFWYQQALGQGPEFLTYFQNEAQLDKSGLPSDRFFAERPEGSVSTLKIQRTQQEDSAVYLCASRRGVSNQPQHFGDGTRLSIL.

The V call is TRBV6-5, the J call TRBJ2-7; D call uncertain. With 7 bases removed from V and 0 bases from J, the gap between germline ends came to 13 bases. The CDR3 totals 14 residues. CDR1 is MNHEY and CDR2 is SVGAGI in the germline V gene. Written as DNA, the CDR3 is TGTGCCAGCACCCTGGACGAATTCTCCTACGAGCAGTACTTC. It encodes CASTLDEFSYEQYF.

This rearrangement joins TRBV4-1 to TRBJ1-5, with TRBD1 matching 7 bases. Germline V gene lookup returns CDR1 MGHRA and CDR2 YSYEKL. V was clipped by 3 bases and J by 9 bases; unmatched bases: 14. The CDR3 sequence is 16 residues long. CDR3 region: CASSHMVGTPGGPQHF. The DNA for the CDR3 is TGCGCCAGCAGCCACATGGTCGGGACCCCAGGGGGGCCCCAGCATTTT.

This sequence joins TRBV15 and TRBJ1-4; 7 nucleotides align to TRBD1. Trimming took 0 bases from V and 4 from J; bases not matched to a gene: 5. Germline values: CDR1 LNHNV, CDR2 YYDKDF (reference sequence). The CDR3 sequence is 16 residues long. This CDR3 is CATSREAGQLNEKLFF. The CDR3 DNA sequence: TGTGCCACCAGCAGAGAGGCGGGACAGCTTAATGAAAAACTGTTTTTT.

V and J are TRBV6-1 and TRBJ1-1; 8 bases match TRBD1. The V segment lost 5 bases and the J segment 3 bases; nucleotides outside the gene matches: 8. Germline lookup yields CDR1 MNHNS and CDR2 SASEGT. The CDR3 is 15 amino acids. Here the CDR3 DNA reads TGTGCCAGCAGTACCGGGACAGGAGGGGACACTGAAGCTTTCTTT. This gives the protein CASSTGTGGDTEAFF.

A single count supports this clone. The rearrangement uses TRBV6-9 and TRBJ2-2, with a possible D match to TRBD1 (5 bases). Deletions cut 8 bases from V and 4 bases from J, with 17 bases between. Germline CDR1 MNHGY, CDR2 SVAAGI. The length of the CDR3 is 15 residues. The CDR3 coding sequence is TGTGCCAGCTCCGGGCCAGGGAATTGCACCGGGGAGCTGTTTTTT. It encodes CASSGPGNCTGELFF.

V gene TRBV5-1 combines with J gene TRBJ2-1; 11 bases fit TRBD2. This CDR3 comprises 14 residues. Germline loops: CDR1 SGHRS, CDR2 YFSETQ. After removal of 2 bases from V and 8 bases from J, the junction contained 3 bases not matched to a gene. The CDR3 DNA reads as TGCGCCAGCAGCTTAACTAGCGGGGGCTATGAGCAGTTCTTC. This translates into CASSLTSGGYEQFF.

The CDR3 bases are TGTGCCAGCAGCTTGGAATTGGGGACTAGGTACTTC. This sequence encodes CASSLELGTRYF. The gene calls are TRBV5-4 and TRBJ2-7; 8 positions match TRBD2. The CDR3 has 12 residues. The V segment lost 0 bases and the J segment 12 bases; nucleotides outside the gene matches: 5. CDR1 and CDR2 (germline): SGHNT, YYREEE (reference sequence).

The chain carries TRBV5-1 and TRBJ1-1, with D maybe TRBD1 (5 bases). Germline values: CDR1 SGHRS, CDR2 YFSETQ. The CDR3 is 15 amino acids. The V and J ends lost 0 bases and 1 base respectively, with 10 bases between them. CDR3 nucleotides: TGCGCCAGCAGCTTGGCGGGGGGTGGGAACACTGAAGCTTTCTTT. Translated: CASSLAGGGNTEAFF.

V and J are TRBV6-1 and TRBJ2-6; no clear D gene. This CDR3 spans 15 amino acids. From germline, CDR1 is MNHNS and CDR2 SASEGT. V lost 6 bases and J lost 3, with 12 bases in between. CDR3 nucleotide sequence: TGTGCCAGCAGGCTAAACACCGGTGGGGCCAACGTCCTGACTTTC. Translating it yields CASRLNTGGANVLTF.

V gene TRBV4-1 combines with J gene TRBJ2-5; D possibly uses TRBD1 or TRBD2 (5 bases each). The germline V gene encodes CDR1 MGHRA and CDR2 YSYEKL. V lost 1 base and J 1 base, leaving 13 bases between the germline ends. The CDR3 length is 16 residues. The CDR3 loop reads CASSQVGTPVQETQYF. The CDR3 DNA follows: TGCGCCAGCAGCCAAGTTGGGACCCCAGTCCAAGAGACCCAGTACTTC.

The chain employs TRBV7-8 and TRBJ1-2, with a weak D call TRBD1 (5 bases). Looked up from germline, CDR1 is SGHVS and CDR2 is FQNEAQ. The CDR3 is 14 amino acids. V was cut by 3 bases and J by 5 bases, with 13 bases left in between. The CDR3 region has the DNA TGTGCCAGCAGCTTCCGGGACGGGAAATATGGCTACACCTTC. Translating gives CASSFRDGKYGYTF.

The V gene is TRBV28, the J gene TRBJ1-6; D gene unclear. Germline CDR1 is MDHEN and CDR2 is SYDVKM. The CDR3 length is 15 residues. V lost 5 bases and J 7 bases, leaving 15 bases between the germline ends. CDR3 DNA sequence: TGTGCCAGCAGTGGATATATCTTGGGGAATTCACCCCTCCACTTT. It codes for CASSGYILGNSPLHF.

V usage is TRBV20-1 and J usage is TRBJ1-1; D gene ambiguous. This CDR3 contains 11 residues. The germline V gene encodes CDR1 DFQATT and CDR2 SNEGSKA (reference sequence). The CDR3 DNA follows: TGCAGCGAGCAGGTGAACACTGAAGCTTTCTTT. Protein: CSEQVNTEAFF.

This sequence joins TRBV28 and TRBJ1-5, with TRBD1 matching 8 bases. V lost 1 base and J lost 0; bases outside the gene matches: 2. Germline V CDR1 and CDR2: MDHEN, SYDVKM. The CDR3 runs to 16 residues. The CDR3 nucleotides are TGTGCCAGCAGTTTATCGGACAGGGTTAGCAATCAGCCCCAGCATTTT. This codes for CASSLSDRVSNQPQHF. The entire variable domain, with the rest obtained from reference TRBV28 and TRBJ1-5, is as follows: DVKVTQSSRYLVKRTGEKVFLECVQDMDHENMFWYRQDPGLGLRLIYFSYDVKMKEKGDIPEGYSVSREKKERFSLILESASTNQTSMYLCASSLSDRVSNQPQHFGDGTRLSIL.

The gene calls are TRBV21-1 and TRBJ1-2; the table's TRBD1 call for D was not verified on the DNA. TRBV21-1 is shown as a pseudogene. The CDR3 runs 21 residues. In DNA, the CDR3 is TGTGCCAGCAGCAAATATAAAAGTGGGGACGACGGACCTGAGGGGGTCTATGGCTACACCTTC. Its protein is CASSKYKSGDDGPEGVYGYTF.

The V gene is TRBV7-2, the J gene TRBJ2-3; D is unresolved. V lost 1 base to trimming and J lost 4 bases, with 12 bases between them. Germline CDR1 is SGHTA and CDR2 is FQGNSA. The CDR3 spans 15 residues. The CDR3 sequence is CASSLVDIASDTQYF. The CDR3 DNA sequence: TGTGCCAGCAGCTTAGTTGATATAGCCTCAGATACGCAGTATTTT.

The V call is TRBV27, the J call TRBJ2-1; TRBD2 agrees at 8 bases. With 5 bases clipped from V and 7 bases from J, the junction kept 1 base outside the gene matches. Germline loops: CDR1 MNHEY, CDR2 SMNVEV (reference sequence). The CDR3 totals 12 residues. The CDR3 region is CASSRGGNEQFF. In nucleotides, the CDR3 is TGTGCCAGCAGTCGGGGGGGGAATGAGCAGTTCTTC.

The J gene is TRBJ2-5, the V gene TRBV23-1, with TRBD1 matching 9 bases. TRBV23-1 is marked as an open reading frame, function uncertain. Trimming cost V 6 bases and J 5 bases; bases outside gene matches: 4. The CDR3 sequence is 13 residues long. This chain's CDR3 is CASRTGGTETQYF. CDR3 nucleotide sequence: TGCGCCAGCAGAACAGGGGGCACGGAGACCCAGTACTTC.

CDR3 sequence: CASSPGTNYEQYF. CDR3 DNA: TGTGCCAGCAGTCCCGGGACAAACTACGAGCAGTACTTC. The J gene is TRBJ2-7, the V gene TRBV11-2; D possibly corresponds to TRBD1 (6 bases). Looked up from germline, CDR1 is SGHAT and CDR2 is FQNNGV. This CDR3 region has 13 residues. Trimming pared 6 bases from V and 3 bases from J, leaving 12 bases between. The full variable domain, with the rest looked up from reference TRBV11-2 and TRBJ2-7, is EAGVAQSPRYKIIEKRQSVAFWCNPISGHATLYWYQQILGQGPKLLIQFQNNGVVDDSQLPKDRFSAERLKGVDSTLKIQPAKLEDSAVYLCASSPGTNYEQYFGPGTRLTVT.

The chain is built from TRBV28 and TRBJ2-7, with TRBD2 identical over 14 bases. The length of the CDR3 is 19 residues. The germline V gene encodes CDR1 MDHEN and CDR2 SYDVKM. After removal of 3 bases from V and 5 bases from J, the junction contained 15 bases not matched to a gene. The CDR3 loop is CASSFHSGTSGRRRDEQYF. DNA of the CDR3: TGTGCCAGCAGTTTCCACTCCGGGACTAGCGGGAGACGCCGCGACGAGCAGTACTTC.

The genes are TRBV6-5 and TRBJ2-7, with D perhaps being TRBD1 or TRBD2 (6 bases each). The V gene's germline CDR1 is MNHEY and CDR2 SVGAGI. Trimming took 6 bases from V and 4 from J, leaving 16 bases between them. The CDR3 totals 14 residues. CDR3 loop: CASSRAGAGYEQYF. Here the CDR3 DNA reads TGTGCCAGCAGCCGGGCAGGGGCGGGATACGAGCAGTACTTC.

In the case of this clone: The junction shows a germline mismatch at one end, possibly a read error. The rearrangement joins TRBV7-7 to TRBJ2-3, with 10 positions matching TRBD2. This CDR3 contains 13 residues. The germline gives CDR1 SSHAT, CDR2 FNYEAQ (reference sequence). This CDR3 is CASSLAGGDTQYF. As DNA, the CDR3 is TGTGCTAGCAGCTTAGCGGGGGGAGATACGCAGTATTTT.

This clone was counted a single time. This chain uses TRBV18 with TRBJ2-5; 9 bases agree with TRBD1. This CDR3 has 14 residues. Per the germline V gene, CDR1 is KGHSH and CDR2 is LQKENI. Trimming at V came to 3 bases and at J to 2 bases, leaving 1 base not matched to a gene. CDR3 sequence reads: CASSPGTGQETQYF. The CDR3 DNA reads as TGTGCCAGCTCACCGGGGACAGGGCAAGAGACCCAGTACTTC.

This clone was detected once. The V gene is TRBV5-1, the J gene TRBJ2-2, with 8 bases fitting TRBD2. The CDR3 totals 16 residues. Germline V gene sequence: CDR1 SGHRS, CDR2 YFSETQ. V was pared by 0 bases and J by 5 bases, with 6 bases of the junction left unmatched. The CDR3 bases are TGCGCCAGCAGCTTGGCGCCGGGAGGGGTTACCGGGGAGCTGTTTTTT. It yields the protein CASSLAPGGVTGELFF.

The chain couples TRBV18 to TRBJ2-3, with D possibly being TRBD2 (5 bases). Trimming stripped 3 bases from V and 3 bases from J, with 7 bases between. This CDR3 is built from 13 residues. Germline V gene lookup returns CDR1 KGHSH and CDR2 LQKENI. CDR3 sequence: CASSPPGTDTQYF. The CDR3 DNA reads TGTGCCAGCTCACCCCCGGGGACAGATACGCAGTATTTT.